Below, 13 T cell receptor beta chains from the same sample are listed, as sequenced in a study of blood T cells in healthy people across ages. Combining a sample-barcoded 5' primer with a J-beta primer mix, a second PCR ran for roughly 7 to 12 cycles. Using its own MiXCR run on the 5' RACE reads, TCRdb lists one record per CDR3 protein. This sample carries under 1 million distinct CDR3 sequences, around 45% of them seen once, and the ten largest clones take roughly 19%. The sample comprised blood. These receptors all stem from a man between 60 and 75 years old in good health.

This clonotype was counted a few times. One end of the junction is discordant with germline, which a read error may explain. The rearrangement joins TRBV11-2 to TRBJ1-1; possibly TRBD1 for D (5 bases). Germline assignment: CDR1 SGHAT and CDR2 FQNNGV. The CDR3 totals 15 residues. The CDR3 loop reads CASSLEAGGVREVFF. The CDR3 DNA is TGTGCCAGCAGCTTAGAAGCCGGAGGGGTCCGTGAAGTTTTCTTT. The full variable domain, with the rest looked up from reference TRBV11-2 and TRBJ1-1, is EAGVAQSPRYKIIEKRQSVAFWCNPISGHATLYWYQQILGQGPKLLIQFQNNGVVDDSQLPKDRFSAERLKGVDSTLKIQPAKLEDSAVYLCASSLEAGGVREVFFGQGTRLTVV.

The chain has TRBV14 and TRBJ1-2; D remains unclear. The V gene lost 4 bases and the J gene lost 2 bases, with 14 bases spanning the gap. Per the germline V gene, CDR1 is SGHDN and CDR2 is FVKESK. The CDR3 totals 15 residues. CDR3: CASSPHPIENYGYTF. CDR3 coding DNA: TGTGCCAGCAGCCCCCACCCGATCGAAAACTATGGCTACACCTTC.

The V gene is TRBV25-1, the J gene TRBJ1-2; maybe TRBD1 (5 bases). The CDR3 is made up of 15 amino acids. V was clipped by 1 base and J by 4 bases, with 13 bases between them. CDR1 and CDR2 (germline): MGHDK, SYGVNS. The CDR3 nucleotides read TGTGCCAGCAGTGAATTTGATGAGGGGACCTATGGCTACACCTTC. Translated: CASSEFDEGTYGYTF.

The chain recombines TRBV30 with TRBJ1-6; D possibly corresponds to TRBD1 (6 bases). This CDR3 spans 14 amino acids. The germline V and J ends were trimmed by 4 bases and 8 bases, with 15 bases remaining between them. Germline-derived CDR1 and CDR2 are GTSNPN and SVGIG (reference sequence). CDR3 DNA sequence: TGTGCCTGGACCAGCGGTAGGGGGGATTCACCCCTCCACTTT. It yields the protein CAWTSGRGDSPLHF.

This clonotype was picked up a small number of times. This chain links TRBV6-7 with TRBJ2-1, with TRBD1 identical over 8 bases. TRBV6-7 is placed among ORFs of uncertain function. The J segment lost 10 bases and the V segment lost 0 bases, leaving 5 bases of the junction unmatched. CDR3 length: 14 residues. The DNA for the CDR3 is TGTGCCAGCAGTTACTCGCGGACAGGGCTCGAGCAGTTCTTC. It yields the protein CASSYSRTGLEQFF.

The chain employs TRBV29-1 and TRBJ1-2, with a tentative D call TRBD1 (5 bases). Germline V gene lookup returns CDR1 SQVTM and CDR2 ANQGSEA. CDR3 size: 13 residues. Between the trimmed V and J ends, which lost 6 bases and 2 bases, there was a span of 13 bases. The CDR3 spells CSVVRGENYGYTF. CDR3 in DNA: TGCAGCGTCGTTAGAGGGGAGAACTATGGCTACACCTTC. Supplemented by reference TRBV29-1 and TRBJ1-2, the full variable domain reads SAVISQKPSRDICQRGTSLTIQCQVDSQVTMMFWYRQQPGQSLTLIATANQGSEATYESGFVIDKFPISRPNLTFSTLTVSNMSPEDSSIYLCSVVRGENYGYTFGSGTRLTVV.

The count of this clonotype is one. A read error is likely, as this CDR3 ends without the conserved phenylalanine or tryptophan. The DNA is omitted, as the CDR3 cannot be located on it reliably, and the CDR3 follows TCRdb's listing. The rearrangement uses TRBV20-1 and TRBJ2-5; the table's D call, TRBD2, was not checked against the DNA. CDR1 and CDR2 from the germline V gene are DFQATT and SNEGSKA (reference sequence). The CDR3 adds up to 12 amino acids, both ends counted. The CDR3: CSATGDGYTFGS.

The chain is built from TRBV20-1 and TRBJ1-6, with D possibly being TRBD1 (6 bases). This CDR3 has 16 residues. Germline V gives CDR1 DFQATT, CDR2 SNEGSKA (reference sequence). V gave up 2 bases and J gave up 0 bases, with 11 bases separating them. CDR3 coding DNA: TGCAGTGCTAGATCGCAGGGGAACTCCTATAATTCACCCCTCCACTTT. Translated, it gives CSARSQGNSYNSPLHF.

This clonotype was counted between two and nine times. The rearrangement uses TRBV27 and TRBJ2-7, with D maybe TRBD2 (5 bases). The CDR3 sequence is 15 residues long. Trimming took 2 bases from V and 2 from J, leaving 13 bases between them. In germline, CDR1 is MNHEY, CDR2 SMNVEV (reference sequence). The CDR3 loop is CASSLGVANTYEQYF. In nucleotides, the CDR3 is TGTGCCAGCAGTTTAGGGGTAGCGAATACCTACGAGCAGTACTTC.

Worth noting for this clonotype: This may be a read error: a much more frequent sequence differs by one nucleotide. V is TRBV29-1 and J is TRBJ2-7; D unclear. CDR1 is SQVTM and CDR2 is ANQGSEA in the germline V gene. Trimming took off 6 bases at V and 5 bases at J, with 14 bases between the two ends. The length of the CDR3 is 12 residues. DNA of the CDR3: TGCAGCGTAGTAGGGAAAAGCGACGAGCAGTACTTC. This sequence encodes CSVVGKSDEQYF.

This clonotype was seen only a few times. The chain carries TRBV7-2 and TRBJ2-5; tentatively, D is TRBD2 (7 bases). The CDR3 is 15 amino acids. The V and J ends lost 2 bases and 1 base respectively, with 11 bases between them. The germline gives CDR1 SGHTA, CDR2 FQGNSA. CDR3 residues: CASSLRGGGQETQYF. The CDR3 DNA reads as TGTGCCAGCAGCTTAAGGGGGGGCGGCCAAGAGACCCAGTACTTC.

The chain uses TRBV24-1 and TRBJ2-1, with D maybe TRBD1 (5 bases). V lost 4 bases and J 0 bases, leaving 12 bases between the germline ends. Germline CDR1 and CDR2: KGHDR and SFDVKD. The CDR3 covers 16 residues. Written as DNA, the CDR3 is TGTGCCACCAGTGAACCACAGGCTAGCTCCTACAATGAGCAGTTCTTC. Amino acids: CATSEPQASSYNEQFF.

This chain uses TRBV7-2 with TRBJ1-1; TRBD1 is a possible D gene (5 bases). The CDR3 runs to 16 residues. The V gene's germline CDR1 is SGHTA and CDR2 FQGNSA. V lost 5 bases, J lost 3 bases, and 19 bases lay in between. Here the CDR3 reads CASSRGASRVDTEAFF. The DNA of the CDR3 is TGTGCCAGCAGCCGAGGGGCGAGCAGGGTTGACACTGAAGCTTTCTTT.